This paragraph covers one T cell receptor beta chain sequence. The sample comes from a study of blood T cell repertoires in COVID-19. Study-level information: Samples came from the United States, Italy and Spain, spanning acute and convalescent COVID-19. T cells, B-cell-depleted T cells, or PBMCs supplied cDNA or gDNA.

The junction had 3 bases not matched to a gene; V was cut back by 4 bases and J by 0 bases. There are 15 residues in the CDR3. CDR1 is LGHDT and CDR2 is YNNKEL in the germline V gene (reference sequence). The data were produced by immunoSEQ multiplex PCR, yet TCRdb's version contains in-frame clones alone and is incomplete. Of under 150,000 clones in the sample, about 85% were seen once. This chain uses TRBV3-1 (or the pseudogene TRBV3-2) with TRBJ2-3; 8 nucleotides match TRBD1. This TCR derives from a man aged 80 or over with acute or convalescent COVID-19. The sample was peripheral blood. The CDR3 protein is CASSPRDRSTDTQYF. The CDR3 nucleotides are TGTGCCAGCAGCCCCCGGGACAGGAGCACAGATACGCAGTATTTT.